A single sample gave rise to the 31 T cell receptor beta chains below, sequenced in a study of graft-versus-host responses after intestinal transplantation. These receptors' antigens are unknown. The data were produced by immunoSEQ multiplex PCR, yet TCRdb's version contains in-frame clones alone and is incomplete. In the table there are more than 65,000 clones, about 94% of which are singletons. The sequenced sample was unstimulated CD8+ T cells sorted from spleen or lymph node cells, obtained before intestinal transplant. Receptors originate from a human donor who received an intestinal transplant.

The chain employs TRBV6-5 and TRBJ2-7; 7 nucleotides match TRBD1. This CDR3 spans 16 amino acids. Trimming took 4 bases from V and 2 from J; bases not matched to a gene: 11. Looked up from germline, CDR1 is MNHEY and CDR2 is SVGAGI. The CDR3 region is CASSSLGGSWTYEQYF. The CDR3 nucleotides read TGTGCCAGCAGTTCTTTAGGGGGCTCCTGGACCTACGAGCAGTACTTC.

The chain combines TRBV7-9 with TRBJ2-1; 7 bases align to TRBD2. This CDR3 has 18 amino acids. CDR1 and CDR2 (germline): SEHNR, FQNEAQ (reference sequence). The J segment lost 0 bases and the V segment lost 0 bases, leaving 8 bases of the junction unmatched. The CDR3 DNA reads TGTGCCAGCAGCTTAGCGCTTAGGGCTAGCGGCTCCTACAATGAGCAGTTCTTC. Amino acids: CASSLALRASGSYNEQFF.

This chain uses TRBV5-1 with TRBJ2-3; 9 bases match TRBD1. V dropped 4 bases and J dropped 3; count of bases not matched to a gene: 18. Looked up from germline, CDR1 is SGHRS and CDR2 is YFSETQ. The CDR3 has 19 amino acids. CDR3 in amino acids: CASSQLPSPTGGATDTQYF. The CDR3 nucleotides read TGCGCCAGCAGCCAACTCCCCTCCCCTACAGGGGGCGCGACAGATACGCAGTATTTT.

The CDR3 loop reads CASSVPREIFDTGELFF. The DNA of the CDR3 is TGTGCCAGCAGCGTTCCCAGGGAGATTTTCGACACCGGGGAGCTGTTTTTT. This chain connects TRBV9 to TRBJ2-2; D assignment may be TRBD1 or TRBD2 (5 bases each). Germline V gives CDR1 SGDLS, CDR2 YYNGEE. This CDR3 comprises 17 residues. V shed 2 bases and J shed 3 bases, with 17 bases lying between them.

This clone was observed a single time. The junction departs from the called germline gene at one end, perhaps through a read error. V gene TRBV4-1 combines with J gene TRBJ2-7; D is undetermined. This CDR3 spans 13 amino acids. Germline V gene data show CDR1 as MGHRA and CDR2 as YSYEKL. CDR3 DNA sequence: TGCGCCGGCAGCCACCCGGACTCCTACGAGCAGTACTTC. Its translation is CAGSHPDSYEQYF.

This chain links TRBV5-8 with TRBJ1-1; D remains unclear. This CDR3 comprises 13 residues. Between the trimmed V and J ends, which lost 1 base and 3 bases, there was a span of 7 bases. Germline CDR1 and CDR2: SGHTS and YDEGEE. For the CDR3, the DNA is TGTGCCAGCAGCTTGCAGATTTACACTGAAGCTTTCTTT. It codes for CASSLQIYTEAFF.

This chain links TRBV20-1 with TRBJ2-3, with 8 bases identical to TRBD1. The J segment lost 6 bases and the V segment lost 5 bases, leaving 1 base of the junction unmatched. CDR3 length: 11 amino acids. Looked up from germline, CDR1 is DFQATT and CDR2 is SNEGSKA (reference sequence). The chain's CDR3 is CSAHRGDTQYF. As DNA, the CDR3 is TGCAGTGCTCACAGGGGGGATACGCAGTATTTT.

This chain joins TRBV2 and TRBJ1-3; perhaps TRBD1 as D (5 bases). Per the germline V gene, CDR1 is SNHLY and CDR2 is FYNNEI. V shed 8 bases and J shed 3 bases, with 11 bases lying between them. This CDR3 is 13 amino acids long. CDR3 sequence (DNA): TGTGCCAGCGAGGGCAGGGATGGAAACACCATATATTTT. Residues: CASEGRDGNTIYF.

V is TRBV14 and J is TRBJ2-1, with D uncertain. The germline V gene has CDR1 SGHDN and CDR2 FVKESK. The CDR3 consists of 15 residues. Trimming took 1 base from V and 8 from J, leaving 15 bases between them. Here the CDR3 reads CASSQGRKARDEQFF. The CDR3 region has the DNA TGTGCCAGCAGCCAAGGAAGAAAGGCCCGGGATGAGCAGTTCTTC.

The chain recombines TRBV25-1 with TRBJ2-1; TRBD1 or TRBD2 may be the D gene (5 bases each). Deletions cut 5 bases from V and 3 bases from J, with 14 bases between. This CDR3 has 15 amino acids. The germline CDR1 and CDR2 sequences are MGHDK and SYGVNS. CDR3 DNA sequence: TGTGCCAGCAGTTACCCCGGGACCAACTACAATGAGCAGTTCTTC. It specifies CASSYPGTNYNEQFF. Full variable domain (remainder filled in from reference TRBV25-1 and TRBJ2-1): EADIYQTPRYLVIGTGKKITLECSQTMGHDKMYWYQQDPGMELHLIHYSYGVNSTEKGDLSSESTVSRIRTEHFPLTLESARPSHTSQYLCASSYPGTNYNEQFFGPGTRLTVL.

The chain links TRBV7-9 to TRBJ2-2; D is unresolved. This CDR3 comprises 12 residues. CDR1 and CDR2 (germline): SEHNR, FQNEAQ (reference sequence). Trimming took 3 bases from V and 6 from J, leaving 5 bases between them. The CDR3 loop reads CASSFHPGELFF. CDR3 bases: TGTGCCAGCAGCTTTCATCCCGGGGAGCTGTTTTTT. Complete variable domain (other parts from reference TRBV7-9 and TRBJ2-2): DTGVSQNPRHKITKRGQNVTFRCDPISEHNRLYWYRQTLGQGPEFLTYFQNEAQLEKSRLLSDRFSAERPKGSFSTLEIQRTEQGDSAMYLCASSFHPGELFFGEGSRLTVL.

The chain uses TRBV14 and TRBJ2-7; D call uncertain. The CDR3 sequence is 15 residues long. Germline V lookup: CDR1 SGHDN, CDR2 FVKESK. With 4 bases removed from V and 3 bases from J, the gap between germline ends came to 16 bases. Written as DNA, the CDR3 is TGTGCCAGCAGCCGCCTCGACACGAACAACTACGAGCAGTACTTC. This sequence encodes CASSRLDTNNYEQYF. The complete variable domain, with remaining parts taken from reference TRBV14 and TRBJ2-7, reads EAGVTQFPSHSVIEKGQTVTLRCDPISGHDNLYWYRRVMGKEIKFLLHFVKESKQDESGMPNNRFLAERTGGTYSTLKVQPAELEDSGVYFCASSRLDTNNYEQYFGPGTRLTVT.

The chain couples TRBV4-1 to TRBJ2-5, with D perhaps matching TRBD2 (7 bases). The end of the DNA fits TRBJ2-7 better, so the J call may be wrong. The CDR3 sequence is 15 residues long. Germline V CDR1 and CDR2: MGHRA, YSYEKL. The chain's CDR3 is CASSQYGGALYEQYF. In DNA form, the CDR3 reads TGCGCCAGCAGCCAGTATGGGGGGGCTTTGTACGAGCAGTACTTC.

The genes are TRBV1 and TRBJ2-1; TRBD2, the D gene given by the table, was not confirmed from the DNA. TRBV1 is a pseudogene locus. The length of the CDR3 is 17 residues. The CDR3 loop reads CTSSQGGTSGRDNEQFF. CDR3 nucleotide sequence: TGCACCAGCAGCCAAGGGGGGACTAGCGGGAGGGACAATGAGCAGTTCTTC.

This chain uses TRBV11-2 with TRBJ1-1; 7 nucleotides align to TRBD1. The CDR3 covers 13 residues. V lost 5 bases and J lost 3; bases outside the gene matches: 3. Germline CDR1 reads SGHAT; CDR2 reads FQNNGV. The CDR3 coding sequence is TGTGCCAGCAGCCACCAGGGGGACACTGAAGCTTTCTTT. Translated, it gives CASSHQGDTEAFF.

The rearrangement uses TRBV7-8 and TRBJ1-1, with D unclear. The length of the CDR3 is 15 residues. CDR1 and CDR2 from the germline V gene are SGHVS and FQNEAQ. V was clipped by 5 bases and J by 0 bases, with 13 bases between them. The CDR3 sequence is CASSPIAVLNTEAFF. The CDR3 nucleotides read TGTGCCAGCAGCCCCATCGCGGTTCTGAACACTGAAGCTTTCTTT.

This chain uses TRBV28 with TRBJ1-6; TRBD1 aligns across 8 bases. The CDR3 spans 13 residues. CDR1 MDHEN and CDR2 SYDVKM come from the germline V gene. Trimming at V came to 5 bases and at J to 13 bases, leaving 7 bases not matched to a gene. The chain's CDR3 is CASSRTGFVPLHF. The CDR3 DNA is TGTGCCAGCAGTAGGACAGGGTTTGTGCCCCTCCACTTT. Based on the CDR3 plus reference TRBV28 and TRBJ1-6, the full variable domain is DVKVTQSSRYLVKRTGEKVFLECVQDMDHENMFWYRQDPGLGLRLIYFSYDVKMKEKGDIPEGYSVSREKKERFSLILESASTNQTSMYLCASSRTGFVPLHFGNGTRLTVT.

The chain joins TRBV27 to TRBJ2-7; D call uncertain. V was shortened by 2 bases and J by 6 bases, with 11 bases between the two germline ends. The CDR3 consists of 13 residues. Germline CDR1 is MNHEY and CDR2 is SMNVEV (reference sequence). CDR3 in DNA: TGTGCCAGCAGTTTACGTTTCGGGTTCGAGCAGTACTTC. Translating it yields CASSLRFGFEQYF.

The rearrangement joins TRBV13 to TRBJ2-4; D gene uncertain. Deletions cut 2 bases from V and 9 bases from J, with 14 bases between. Germline values: CDR1 PRHDT, CDR2 FYEKMQ (reference sequence). CDR3 length: 14 amino acids. The DNA for the CDR3 is TGTGCCAGCAGCTTACCCGGGTATCGAACCATTCAGTACTTC. Translation: CASSLPGYRTIQYF. The full variable domain, in which reference TRBV13 and TRBJ2-4 provide the parts outside the CDR3, is AAGVIQSPRHLIKEKRETATLKCYPIPRHDTVYWYQQGPGQDPQFLISFYEKMQSDKGSIPDRFSAQQFSDYHSELNMSSLELGDSALYFCASSLPGYRTIQYFGAGTRLSVL.

CDR3 amino acids: CASSPETGRNDEQFF. The CDR3 DNA reads TGTGCCAGCAGTCCCGAGACCGGGAGAAATGATGAGCAGTTCTTC. The chain carries TRBV6-6 and TRBJ2-1, with a possible D match to TRBD2 (6 bases). The germline V gene encodes CDR1 MNHNY and CDR2 SVGAGI (reference sequence). The V and J ends lost 5 bases and 8 bases respectively, with 19 bases between them. The CDR3 totals 15 residues.

The chain has TRBV20-1 and TRBJ2-4; possible D gene TRBD2, 5 bases. The V and J ends lost 2 bases and 9 bases respectively, with 8 bases between them. The CDR3 is 11 residues long. From germline, CDR1 is DFQATT and CDR2 SNEGSKA (reference sequence). The CDR3, as DNA: TGCAGTGCTAGATTAGAGGGCATTCAGTACTTC. This gives the protein CSARLEGIQYF.

The chain recombines TRBV4-1 with TRBJ2-5; 10 positions agree with TRBD2. The germline V gene has CDR1 MGHRA and CDR2 YSYEKL. V was clipped by 1 base and J by 5 bases; unmatched bases: 4. This CDR3 region has 15 residues. The chain's CDR3 is CASSQVEREGETQYF. Here the CDR3 DNA reads TGCGCCAGCAGCCAAGTAGAGCGGGAGGGGGAGACCCAGTACTTC.

This clone was seen only once. V gene TRBV27 combines with J gene TRBJ1-2; D uncertain. In germline, CDR1 is MNHEY, CDR2 SMNVEV (reference sequence). The CDR3 length is 14 residues. V was trimmed by 8 bases and J by 3 bases, leaving 16 bases between them. CDR3 bases: TGTGCCAGCGGTCCCAGGACGGACTACTATGGCTACACCTTC. Amino acids: CASGPRTDYYGYTF.

The rearrangement joins TRBV10-1 to TRBJ2-1; the D gene is possibly TRBD1 (6 bases). The germline CDR1 and CDR2 sequences are WNHNN and SYGVQD (reference sequence). V lost 0 bases and J lost 4, with 10 bases in between. The CDR3 length is 15 residues. The CDR3 DNA reads as TGCGCCAGCAGTGAGTCGGTCGGACAGTACAATGAGCAGTTCTTC. Encoded protein: CASSESVGQYNEQFF.

This clone was seen a single time. This chain uses TRBV27 with TRBJ1-1; TRBD1 aligns across 7 bases. There are 15 residues in the CDR3. The germline V gene has CDR1 MNHEY and CDR2 SMNVEV (reference sequence). With 6 bases clipped from V and 3 bases from J, the junction kept 10 bases outside the gene matches. The CDR3 DNA reads TGTGCCAGCAGATTGTCCGACACAGGGGACACTGAAGCTTTCTTT. Translating gives CASRLSDTGDTEAFF.

The chain joins TRBV6-6 to TRBJ2-7; maybe TRBD1 (5 bases). The length of the CDR3 is 16 residues. Germline CDR1 is MNHNY and CDR2 is SVGAGI (reference sequence). Trimming shortened V by 4 bases and J by 1 base, and 17 bases separated the two germline ends. CDR3 nucleotide sequence: TGTGCCAGCAGTTCATCTAATTACAGGTGGTCCTACGAGCAGTACTTC. Its translation is CASSSSNYRWSYEQYF.

The rearrangement uses TRBV28 and TRBJ2-1; 7 nucleotides agree with TRBD2. V dropped 2 bases and J dropped 1; count of bases not matched to a gene: 2. The germline gives CDR1 MDHEN, CDR2 SYDVKM. The CDR3 extends over 15 amino acids. CDR3 region: CASSLAGASYNEQFF. The CDR3 region has the DNA TGTGCCAGCAGTTTAGCGGGAGCGTCCTACAATGAGCAGTTCTTC.

The chain employs TRBV4-2 and TRBJ2-7, with TRBD2 as a possible D gene (5 bases). V was cut by 3 bases and J by 3 bases, with 9 bases left in between. The CDR3 has 13 amino acids. Germline lookup yields CDR1 LGHNA and CDR2 YNFKEQ. CDR3 nucleotides: TGTGCCAGCAGCCATACTAGATACTACGAGCAGTACTTC. It is translated as CASSHTRYYEQYF.

Regarding this clone: No conserved phenylalanine or tryptophan is present at the end of the CDR3, so a read error is the likely explanation. This chain uses TRBV11-2 with TRBJ1-1; no clear D gene. There are 12 residues in the CDR3. Germline CDR1 and CDR2: SGHAT and FQNNGV. Trimming removed 5 bases at V and 3 bases at J, with 7 bases between. CDR3 loop: CASSGRDTEAFL. For the CDR3, the DNA is TGTGCCAGCAGCGGACGGGACACTGAAGCTTTCCTT.

In regard to this clone: Germline is not matched at one junction end, which may reflect a read error. This chain's CDR3 is CASNLGGADTGAFF. In DNA, the CDR3 is TGCGCCAGCAACCTAGGGGGGGCGGACACTGGAGCTTTCTTT. The genes are TRBV4-1 and TRBJ1-1; the D gene is possibly TRBD1 (6 bases). The germline V gene has CDR1 MGHRA and CDR2 YSYEKL. The CDR3 is made up of 14 amino acids.

This clone has more than one count but fewer than ten. CDR3 bases: TGTGCCTGGAGTTCTTTAGGGGCAACTAATGAAAAACTGTTTTTT. As protein: CAWSSLGATNEKLFF. The gene calls are TRBV30 and TRBJ1-4, with D perhaps matching TRBD1 (5 bases). The CDR3 length is 15 residues. The germline V gene has CDR1 GTSNPN and CDR2 SVGIG (reference sequence). Trimming shortened V by 2 bases and J by 0 bases, and 10 bases separated the two germline ends.